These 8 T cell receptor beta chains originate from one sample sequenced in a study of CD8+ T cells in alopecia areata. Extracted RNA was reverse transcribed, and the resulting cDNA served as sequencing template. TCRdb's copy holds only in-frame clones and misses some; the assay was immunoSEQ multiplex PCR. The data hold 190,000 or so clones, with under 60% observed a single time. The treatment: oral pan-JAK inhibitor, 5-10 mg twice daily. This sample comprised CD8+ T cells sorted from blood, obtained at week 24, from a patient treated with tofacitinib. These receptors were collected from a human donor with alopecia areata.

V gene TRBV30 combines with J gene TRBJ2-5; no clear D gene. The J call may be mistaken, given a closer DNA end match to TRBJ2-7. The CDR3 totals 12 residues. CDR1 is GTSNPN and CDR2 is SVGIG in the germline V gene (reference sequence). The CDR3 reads CAWIGPSYEQYF. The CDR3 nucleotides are TGTGCCTGGATAGGTCCCTCCTACGAGCAGTACTTC.

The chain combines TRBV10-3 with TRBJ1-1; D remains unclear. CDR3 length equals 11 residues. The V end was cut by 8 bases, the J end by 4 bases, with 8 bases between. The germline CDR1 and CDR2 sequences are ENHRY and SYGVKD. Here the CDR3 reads CAIREGTEAFF. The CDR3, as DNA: TGTGCCATCCGGGAGGGCACTGAAGCTTTCTTT.

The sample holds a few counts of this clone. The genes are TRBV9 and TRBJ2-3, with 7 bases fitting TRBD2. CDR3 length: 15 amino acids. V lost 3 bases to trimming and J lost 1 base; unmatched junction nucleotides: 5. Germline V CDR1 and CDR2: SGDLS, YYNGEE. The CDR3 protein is CASSAGGSGTDTQYF. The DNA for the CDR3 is TGTGCCAGCAGCGCCGGGGGGTCTGGCACAGATACGCAGTATTTT.

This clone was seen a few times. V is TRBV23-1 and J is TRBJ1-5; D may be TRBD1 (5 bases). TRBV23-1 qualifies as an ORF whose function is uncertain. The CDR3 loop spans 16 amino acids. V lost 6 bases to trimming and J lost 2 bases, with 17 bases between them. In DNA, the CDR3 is TGCGCCAGCAGCACGACCAGGGACCCTGGCAATCAGCCCCAGCATTTT. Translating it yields CASSTTRDPGNQPQHF.

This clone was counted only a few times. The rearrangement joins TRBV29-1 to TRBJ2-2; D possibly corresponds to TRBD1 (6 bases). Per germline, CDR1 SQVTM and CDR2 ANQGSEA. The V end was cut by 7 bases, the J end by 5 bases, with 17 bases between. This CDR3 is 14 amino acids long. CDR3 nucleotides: TGCAGCGCCCGAGGGGGATATGGTACCGGGGAGCTGTTTTTT. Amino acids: CSARGGYGTGELFF.

The CDR3, as DNA: TGTGCCAGCAGTGAATTCTTTCGGGATCCAGATACGCAGTATTTT. Translation: CASSEFFRDPDTQYF. The rearrangement joins TRBV25-1 to TRBJ2-3; TRBD2 is a possible D gene (5 bases). The CDR3 is 15 residues long. Trimming removed 1 base from V and 4 bases from J, with 12 bases in between. Germline lookup yields CDR1 MGHDK and CDR2 SYGVNS.

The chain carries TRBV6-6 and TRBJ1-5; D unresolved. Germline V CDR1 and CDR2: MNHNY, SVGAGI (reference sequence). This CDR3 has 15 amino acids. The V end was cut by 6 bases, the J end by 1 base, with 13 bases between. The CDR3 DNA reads TGTGCCAGCAGCCTCTCACGGGGAAGCAATCAGCCCCAGCATTTT. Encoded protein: CASSLSRGSNQPQHF.

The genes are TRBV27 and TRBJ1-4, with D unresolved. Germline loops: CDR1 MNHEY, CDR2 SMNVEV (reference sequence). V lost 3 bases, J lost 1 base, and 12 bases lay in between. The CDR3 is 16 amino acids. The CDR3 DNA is TGTGCCAGCAGTTTGAACATCCAAGGAACTAATGAAAAACTGTTTTTT. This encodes CASSLNIQGTNEKLFF. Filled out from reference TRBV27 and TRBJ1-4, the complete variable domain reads EAQVTQNPRYLITVTGKKLTVTCSQNMNHEYMSWYRQDPGLGLRQIYYSMNVEVTDKGDVPEGYKVSRKEKRNFPLILESPSPNQTSLYFCASSLNIQGTNEKLFFGSGTQLSVL.